This T cell receptor (beta chain) emerged from a study of T cells in Graves' hyperthyroidism and ophthalmopathy. As for the study in general: Peripheral blood was collected at initial diagnosis, before any treatment.

The table lists this clonotype with many counts. Uncontrolled infection, other autoimmune disease, pregnancy or lactation led to exclusion. The length of the CDR3 is 14 residues. Germline V lookup: CDR1 WSHSY, CDR2 SAAADI. V lost 2 bases to trimming and J lost 7 bases, with 12 bases between them. Amplification of TCR beta CDR3 regions used RNA as the template. First-round RT-PCR of the TCR CDR3 relied on the HTBI primer set. TCRdb processed the multiplex PCR reads anew with MiXCR; each CDR3 protein has one entry. The sample records 750,000 to 950,000 distinct CDR3 sequences, 38% being singletons. The rearrangement links TRBV10-2 to TRBJ1-5, with D unresolved. Input material: blood. The clonotype comes from a man aged 18-30 years with Graves' hyperthyroidism. The CDR3 protein is CASSEGRVRQPQHF. The CDR3 DNA is TGCGCCAGCAGTGAGGGACGGGTTAGGCAGCCCCAGCATTTT.